This TCR beta chain was sequenced during a study of T cells after yellow fever vaccination. Study overall: In the case of low-cell-number fractions, SMART-Seq v4 Ultra Low Input was used for preparation.

Generation of TCR cDNA used 5'RACE template switching (which added a universal primer site and UMIs). MiXCR, run by TCRdb on the 5' RACE reads, gives a single entry per CDR3 protein. The repertoire holds 400,000 or so distinct CDR3 sequences, with 11% as singletons. The sequences come from PBMCs, collected on the day of the first yellow fever vaccination. The clonotype originates from a man aged 18 to 29 who received the YFV17D yellow fever vaccine.

This chain's CDR3 is CASSLSEDYEQYV. The CDR3 nucleotides are TGTGCCAGCAGCCTTAGCGAAGACTACGAGCAGTACGTC. The rearrangement joins TRBV6-6 to TRBJ2-7; D is perhaps TRBD2 (5 bases). The CDR3 loop spans 13 amino acids. Trimming shortened V by 6 bases and J by 3 bases, and 12 bases separated the two germline ends. Germline V gene data show CDR1 as MNHNY and CDR2 as SVGAGI (reference sequence).